A single sample is the source of the 19 T cell receptor beta chains below, sequenced in a study of shared clonotypes between healthy human individuals. Here immunoSEQ multiplex PCR was the method, and the copy in TCRdb shows in-frame clones only, minus some. The data show about 2.4 million clones, roughly 93% seen once. Sequenced input: naive CD4+ T cells from PBMCs. The subset denotes: CD45RA+ positively selected. The receptors were gathered from a young man in good health. Some clones in this sample may be carry-over from other donors' samples.

Here the CDR3 DNA reads TGTGCCAGCAGCCGCTACGCGGATACGCAGTATTTT. This codes for CASSRYADTQYF. The chain recombines TRBV11-1 with TRBJ2-3; D ambiguous. The V gene's germline CDR1 is SGHAT and CDR2 FQDESV (reference sequence). Deletions cut 5 bases from V and 6 bases from J, with 9 bases between. The CDR3 totals 12 residues.

The J gene is TRBJ2-1, the V gene TRBV15; 14 nucleotides line up with TRBD2. Germline CDR1 and CDR2: LNHNV and YYDKDF (reference sequence). Trimming at V came to 4 bases and at J to 8 bases, leaving 4 bases not matched to a gene. CDR3 length: 15 amino acids. Here the CDR3 DNA reads TGTGCCACCAGCACCGGGACTAGCGGGAGCTATGAGCAGTTCTTC. It specifies CATSTGTSGSYEQFF. The whole variable domain, filled in from reference TRBV15 and TRBJ2-1, reads DAMVIQNPRYQVTQFGKPVTLSCSQTLNHNVMYWYQQKSSQAPKLLFHYYDKDFNNEADTPDNFQSRRPNTSFCFLDIRSPGLGDTAMYLCATSTGTSGSYEQFFGPGTRLTVL.

Notes on this clone: The sample has other DNA sequences that encode this CDR3 too. V gene TRBV5-4 combines with J gene TRBJ2-1; 8 nucleotides align to TRBD1. Trimming took 7 bases from V and 1 from J; bases not matched to a gene: 4. The germline CDR1 and CDR2 sequences are SGHNT and YYREEE (reference sequence). The CDR3 covers 14 residues. CDR3: CASSRQGSYNEQFF. Written as DNA, the CDR3 is TGTGCCAGCTCTCGACAGGGGTCCTACAATGAGCAGTTCTTC.

V gene TRBV5-1 combines with J gene TRBJ2-1; D might be TRBD2 (5 bases). The CDR3 sequence is 17 residues long. V dropped 3 bases and J dropped 7 bases, with 23 bases sitting between them. Germline-derived CDR1 and CDR2 are SGHRS and YFSETQ. CDR3 in amino acids: CASSSSLPGMLENEQFF. CDR3 sequence (DNA): TGCGCCAGCAGCTCTTCCCTTCCCGGGATGTTAGAGAATGAGCAGTTCTTC.

The genes are TRBV4-1 and TRBJ2-3; 9 bases fit TRBD2. From germline, CDR1 is MGHRA and CDR2 YSYEKL. The CDR3 runs 18 residues. V lost 1 base, J lost 2 bases, and 10 bases stayed unmatched. The CDR3 DNA sequence: TGCGCCAGCAGCCAAGGGGACTGGGGACTAGCATACACAGATACGCAGTATTTT. Translation gives CASSQGDWGLAYTDTQYF.

This clone was seen a single time. The J gene is TRBJ1-4, the V gene TRBV5-1, with TRBD1 matching 7 bases. J gave up 4 bases and V 3 bases, and 6 bases lay outside the gene matches. The CDR3 sequence is 15 residues long. CDR1 is SGHRS and CDR2 is YFSETQ in the germline V gene. CDR3 nucleotides: TGCGCCAGCAGCTCAGGACAGGTCCTTAATGAAAAACTGTTTTTT. Translating gives CASSSGQVLNEKLFF.

The chain carries TRBV18 and TRBJ1-1; 8 bases map to TRBD1. This CDR3 has 14 residues. Losses at the gene ends were 9 bases for V and 2 bases for J; bases not matched to a gene: 8. The germline CDR1 and CDR2 sequences are KGHSH and LQKENI. The CDR3 nucleotides read TGTGCCAGTCGACAGGGGATCGGTAACACTGAAGCTTTCTTT. This translates into CASRQGIGNTEAFF.

The chain carries TRBV28 and TRBJ2-7, with 7 bases fitting TRBD1. The trim removed 2 bases at V and 0 bases at J, leaving 4 bases unmatched. Looked up from germline, CDR1 is MDHEN and CDR2 is SYDVKM. The CDR3 spans 15 residues. CDR3: CASSLVRGSSYEQYF. CDR3 nucleotides: TGTGCCAGCAGTTTAGTCAGGGGGAGCTCCTACGAGCAGTACTTC.

For this clone: Different DNA sequences within this sample yield the same CDR3. This sequence joins TRBV9 and TRBJ1-1; 9 nucleotides match TRBD1. The ends lost 0 bases at V and 3 bases at J; junction bases unmatched: 0. Germline CDR1 is SGDLS and CDR2 is YYNGEE. The CDR3 is made up of 14 amino acids. The CDR3: CASSVGDRDTEAFF. CDR3 DNA sequence: TGTGCCAGCAGCGTAGGGGACAGGGACACTGAAGCTTTCTTT.

The chain is built from TRBV27 and TRBJ1-2; D is undetermined. Germline V gives CDR1 MNHEY, CDR2 SMNVEV (reference sequence). Trimming stripped 4 bases from V and 2 bases from J, with 14 bases between. The CDR3 is 15 amino acids. In nucleotides, the CDR3 is TGTGCCAGCAGTTGGACGGCGGGAAGCAACTATGGCTACACCTTC. It specifies CASSWTAGSNYGYTF.

The chain recombines TRBV4-1 with TRBJ1-2, with D possibly matching TRBD1 (5 bases). The CDR3 has 16 residues. V lost 5 bases and J lost 2, with 18 bases in between. Germline lookup yields CDR1 MGHRA and CDR2 YSYEKL. DNA of the CDR3: TGCGCCAGCAGCTACCGCGGAGGGGCGCAAAACTATGGCTACACCTTC. This translates into CASSYRGGAQNYGYTF.

The table lists this clone with a count of one. V usage is TRBV18 and J usage is TRBJ2-5; D not resolved. Looked up from germline, CDR1 is KGHSH and CDR2 is LQKENI. V was pared by 6 bases and J by 2 bases, with 16 bases between. The CDR3 is 15 amino acids. The CDR3 loop reads CASSPERPEQETQYF. CDR3 in DNA: TGTGCCAGCTCCCCCGAGAGACCCGAACAAGAGACCCAGTACTTC.

A word on this clone: Other nucleotide sequences in the sample specify the same CDR3. The rearrangement uses TRBV9 and TRBJ2-2; no clear D gene. In germline, CDR1 is SGDLS, CDR2 YYNGEE. The CDR3 is made up of 12 amino acids. V was clipped by 0 bases and J by 5 bases, with 2 bases between them. The DNA of the CDR3 is TGTGCCAGCAGCGTAGTAACCGGGGAGCTGTTTTTT. Translating it yields CASSVVTGELFF.

This sequence joins TRBV7-6 and TRBJ2-7; tentative D call: TRBD2 (6 bases). The CDR3 runs to 14 residues. V lost 5 bases to trimming and J lost 4 bases, with 15 bases between them. Per germline, CDR1 SGHVS and CDR2 FNYEAQ. In DNA form, the CDR3 reads TGTGCCAGCAGCCCAAATTCGGGGGTATACGAGCAGTACTTC. Its translation: CASSPNSGVYEQYF.

The gene calls are TRBV21-1 and TRBJ2-1. TRBV21-1 is a recognized pseudogene. This CDR3 has 15 amino acids. The CDR3 nucleotides read TGTGCCAGCAGCAAAGTGGATCCAAAGTACAATGAGCAGTTCTTC. Protein sequence: CASSKVDPKYNEQFF.

The genes are TRBV2 and TRBJ2-2, with D perhaps TRBD2 (5 bases). The CDR3 sequence is 14 residues long. CDR1 and CDR2 from the germline V gene are SNHLY and FYNNEI. V gave up 3 bases and J gave up 4 bases, with 9 bases separating them. For the CDR3, the DNA is TGTGCCAGCAGTGAGAGGGTCGGCACCGGGGAGCTGTTTTTT. The encoded protein is CASSERVGTGELFF.

This sequence joins TRBV5-1 and TRBJ2-1; D is perhaps TRBD2 (5 bases). V shed 0 bases and J shed 5 bases, with 12 bases lying between them. The CDR3 spans 15 residues. Germline CDR1 reads SGHRS; CDR2 reads YFSETQ. The CDR3 DNA follows: TGCGCCAGCAGCTTGGTGCCAGCGGAGGACAATGAGCAGTTCTTC. Its protein is CASSLVPAEDNEQFF.

The genes are TRBV28 and TRBJ1-3, with a possible D match to TRBD1 (6 bases). The V and J ends lost 5 bases and 0 bases respectively, with 14 bases between them. CDR1 MDHEN and CDR2 SYDVKM come from the germline V gene. The CDR3 loop spans 16 amino acids. As DNA, the CDR3 is TGTGCCAGCAGTCGAACCGGGACACCCTCTGGAAACACCATATATTTT. As protein: CASSRTGTPSGNTIYF.

The rearrangement links TRBV7-2 to TRBJ1-2; D is unclear. Germline loops: CDR1 SGHTA, CDR2 FQGNSA. This CDR3 region has 13 residues. V lost 3 bases and J 0 bases, leaving 5 bases between the germline ends. CDR3 in DNA: TGTGCCAGCAGCTTGTTCGCTAACTATGGCTACACCTTC. Residues: CASSLFANYGYTF.